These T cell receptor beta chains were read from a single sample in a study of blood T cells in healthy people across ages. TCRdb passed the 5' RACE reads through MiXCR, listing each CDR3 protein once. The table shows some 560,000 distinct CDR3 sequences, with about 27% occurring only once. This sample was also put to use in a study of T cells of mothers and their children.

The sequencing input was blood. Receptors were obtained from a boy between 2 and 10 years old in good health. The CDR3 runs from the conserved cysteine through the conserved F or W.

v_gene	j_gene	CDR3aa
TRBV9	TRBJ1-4	CASSAAATNEKLFF
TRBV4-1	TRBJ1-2	CASSHPGQGYGYTF
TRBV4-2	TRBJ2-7	CASSQESRGAYEQYF
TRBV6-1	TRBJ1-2	CASSEMLTNYGYTF
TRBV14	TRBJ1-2	CASSQEIGQLSYYGYTF
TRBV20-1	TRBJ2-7	CSARDLNRASYEQYF
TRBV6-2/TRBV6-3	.	CASSYLLGGLAGGPVYNEQFF
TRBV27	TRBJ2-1	CASSFVGPYYNEQFF
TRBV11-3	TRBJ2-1	CASSLRTGEGNEQFF
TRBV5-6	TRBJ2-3	CASSFGTSGGSTDTQYF
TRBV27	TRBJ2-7	CASSLSTGGGYEQYF
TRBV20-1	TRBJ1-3	CSARSHEGSGNTIYF
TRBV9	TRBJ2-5	CASSVGYGGAETQYF
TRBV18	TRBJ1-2	CASSRETGEYGYTF
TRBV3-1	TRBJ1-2	CASSQAGPGYTF
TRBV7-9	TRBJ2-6	CASSPVYGANVLTF
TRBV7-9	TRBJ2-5	CASSLRDPESSEQYF
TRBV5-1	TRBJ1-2	CASSPRDRGNSYGYTF
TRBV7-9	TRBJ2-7	CASSNLLRNSYEQYF
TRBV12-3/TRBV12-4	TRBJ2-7	CASSLDLGRAPYEQYF
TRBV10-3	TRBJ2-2	CAISRGVIRTGELFF
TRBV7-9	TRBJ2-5	CASSLYVSLQETQYF
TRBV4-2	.	CASSQEGGEFYEQYF
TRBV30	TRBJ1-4	CAWSVERRRDEKLFF
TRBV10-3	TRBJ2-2	CTISVQGTAGELFF
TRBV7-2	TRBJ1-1	CASSLGSRNTEAFF
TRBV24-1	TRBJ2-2	CATSEGAGNTGELFF
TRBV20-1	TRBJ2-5	CSARAEAGGAETQYF
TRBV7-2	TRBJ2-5	CASSREGEETQYF
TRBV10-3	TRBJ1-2	CAISDLDISNYGYTF